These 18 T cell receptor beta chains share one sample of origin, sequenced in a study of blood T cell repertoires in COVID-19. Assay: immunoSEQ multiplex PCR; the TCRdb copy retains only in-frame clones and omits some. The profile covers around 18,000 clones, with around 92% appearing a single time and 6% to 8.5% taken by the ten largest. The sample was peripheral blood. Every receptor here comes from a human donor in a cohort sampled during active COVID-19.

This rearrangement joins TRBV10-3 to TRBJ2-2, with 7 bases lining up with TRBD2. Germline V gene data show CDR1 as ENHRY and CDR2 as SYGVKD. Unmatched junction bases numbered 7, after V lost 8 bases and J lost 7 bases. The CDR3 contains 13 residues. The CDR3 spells CAIRGLPGGELFF. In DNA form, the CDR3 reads TGTGCCATCCGGGGACTACCGGGCGGGGAGCTGTTTTTT.

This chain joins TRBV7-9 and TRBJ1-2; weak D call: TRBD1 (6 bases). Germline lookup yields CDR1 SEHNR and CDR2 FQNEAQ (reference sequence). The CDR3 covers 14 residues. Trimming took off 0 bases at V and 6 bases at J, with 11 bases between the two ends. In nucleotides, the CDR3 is TGTGCCAGCAGCTTAGCGGGGGCGGGCCATGGCTACACCTTC. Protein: CASSLAGAGHGYTF. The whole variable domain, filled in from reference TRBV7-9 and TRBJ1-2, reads DTGVSQNPRHKITKRGQNVTFRCDPISEHNRLYWYRQTLGQGPEFLTYFQNEAQLEKSRLLSDRFSAERPKGSFSTLEIQRTEQGDSAMYLCASSLAGAGHGYTFGSGTRLTVV.

The CDR3 protein is CASSPATGRFQETQYF. In DNA, the CDR3 is TGTGCCAGCTCACCCGCGACAGGCCGATTTCAAGAGACCCAGTACTTC. The chain uses TRBV18 and TRBJ2-5, with D maybe TRBD1 (6 bases). Germline V gene data show CDR1 as KGHSH and CDR2 as LQKENI. V was clipped by 3 bases and J by 2 bases, with 16 bases between them. CDR3 size: 16 residues.

CDR3 sequence reads: CASTPDRRTYNEQFF. The CDR3, as DNA: TGTGCCAGCACTCCGGACAGGCGTACCTACAATGAGCAGTTCTTC. The V call is TRBV6-5, the J call TRBJ2-1, with 7 bases that match TRBD1. V shed 7 bases and J 2 bases; nucleotides not matched to a gene: 8. The CDR3 is 15 amino acids. The germline gives CDR1 MNHEY, CDR2 SVGAGI.

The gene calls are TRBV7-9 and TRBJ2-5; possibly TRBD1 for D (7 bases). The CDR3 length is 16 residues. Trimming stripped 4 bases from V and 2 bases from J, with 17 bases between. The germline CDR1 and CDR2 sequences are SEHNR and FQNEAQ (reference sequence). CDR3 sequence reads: CASSSRMTGRQETQYF. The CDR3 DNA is TGTGCCAGCAGCTCCCGGATGACAGGGAGGCAAGAGACCCAGTACTTC.

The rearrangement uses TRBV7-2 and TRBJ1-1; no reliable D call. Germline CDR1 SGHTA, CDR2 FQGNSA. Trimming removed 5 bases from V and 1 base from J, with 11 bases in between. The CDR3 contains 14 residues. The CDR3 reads CASSPSRGNTEAFF. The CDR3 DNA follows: TGTGCCAGCAGCCCTTCCCGGGGGAACACTGAAGCTTTCTTT.

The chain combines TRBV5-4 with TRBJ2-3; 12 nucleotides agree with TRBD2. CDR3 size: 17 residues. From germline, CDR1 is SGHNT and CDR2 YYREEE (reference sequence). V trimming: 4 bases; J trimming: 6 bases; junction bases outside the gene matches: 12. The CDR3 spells CASSQGGLAGNLDTQYF. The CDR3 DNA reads TGTGCCAGCAGCCAAGGGGGACTAGCGGGCAATTTGGATACGCAGTATTTT.

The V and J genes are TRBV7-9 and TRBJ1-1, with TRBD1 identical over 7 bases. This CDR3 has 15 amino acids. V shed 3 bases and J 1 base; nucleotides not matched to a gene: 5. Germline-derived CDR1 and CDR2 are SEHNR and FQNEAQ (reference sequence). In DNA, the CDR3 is TGTGCCAGCAGCTTCGGGGCAGGGGGGAACACTGAAGCTTTCTTT. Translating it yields CASSFGAGGNTEAFF.

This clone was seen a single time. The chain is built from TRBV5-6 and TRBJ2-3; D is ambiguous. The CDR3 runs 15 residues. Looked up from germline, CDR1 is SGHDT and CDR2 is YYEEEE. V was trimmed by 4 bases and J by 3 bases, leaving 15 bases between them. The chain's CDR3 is CASSLIWARTDTQYF. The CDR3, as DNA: TGTGCCAGCAGCCTCATCTGGGCAAGAACAGATACGCAGTATTTT.

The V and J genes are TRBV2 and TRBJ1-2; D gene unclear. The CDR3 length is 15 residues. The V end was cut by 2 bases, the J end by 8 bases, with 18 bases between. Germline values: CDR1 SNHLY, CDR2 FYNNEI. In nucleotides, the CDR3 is TGTGCCAGCAGTGAATGGCCGCGACCCATGAGGGGCTACACCTTC. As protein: CASSEWPRPMRGYTF.

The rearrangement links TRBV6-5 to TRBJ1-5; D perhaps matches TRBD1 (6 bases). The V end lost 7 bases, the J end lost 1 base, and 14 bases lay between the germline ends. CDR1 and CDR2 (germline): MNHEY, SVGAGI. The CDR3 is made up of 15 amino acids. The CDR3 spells CASTVRGASNQPQHF. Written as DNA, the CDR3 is TGTGCCAGCACCGTCCGGGGGGCAAGCAATCAGCCCCAGCATTTT.

CDR3 in amino acids: CASSLAASGRETQYF. DNA for the CDR3: TGTGCCAGCAGCTTAGCGGCGTCAGGGCGAGAGACCCAGTACTTC. V and J are TRBV7-9 and TRBJ2-5; perhaps TRBD1 as D (5 bases). This CDR3 is 15 amino acids long. The ends were cut back, 0 bases at V and 4 bases at J, with 12 bases in the middle. Germline assignment: CDR1 SEHNR and CDR2 FQNEAQ (reference sequence). Together with reference TRBV7-9 and TRBJ2-5, the CDR3 gives the full variable domain: DTGVSQNPRHKITKRGQNVTFRCDPISEHNRLYWYRQTLGQGPEFLTYFQNEAQLEKSRLLSDRFSAERPKGSFSTLEIQRTEQGDSAMYLCASSLAASGRETQYFGPGTRLLVL.

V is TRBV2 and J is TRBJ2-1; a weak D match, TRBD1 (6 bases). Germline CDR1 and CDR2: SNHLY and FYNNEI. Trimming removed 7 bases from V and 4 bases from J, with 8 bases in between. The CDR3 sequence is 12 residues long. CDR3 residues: CASTGTYNEQFF. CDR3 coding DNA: TGTGCCAGCACTGGGACATACAATGAGCAGTTCTTC. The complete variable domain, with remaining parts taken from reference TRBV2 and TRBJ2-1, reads EPEVTQTPSHQVTQMGQEVILRCVPISNHLYFYWYRQILGQKVEFLVSFYNNEISEKSEIFDDQFSVERPDGSNFTLKIRSTKLEDSAMYFCASTGTYNEQFFGPGTRLTVL.

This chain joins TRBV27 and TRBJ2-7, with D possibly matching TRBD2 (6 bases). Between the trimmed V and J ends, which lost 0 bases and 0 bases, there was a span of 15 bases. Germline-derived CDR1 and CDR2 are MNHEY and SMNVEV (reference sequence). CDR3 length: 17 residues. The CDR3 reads CASSLSPVGGTSYEQYF. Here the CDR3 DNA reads TGTGCCAGCAGTTTATCCCCGGTCGGCGGGACCTCCTACGAGCAGTACTTC.

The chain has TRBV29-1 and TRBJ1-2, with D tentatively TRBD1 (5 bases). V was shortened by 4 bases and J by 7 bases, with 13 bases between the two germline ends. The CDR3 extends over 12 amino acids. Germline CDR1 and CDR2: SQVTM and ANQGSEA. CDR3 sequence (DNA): TGCAGCGTTGGGGGGGACGTGGGTGGCTACACCTTC. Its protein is CSVGGDVGGYTF.

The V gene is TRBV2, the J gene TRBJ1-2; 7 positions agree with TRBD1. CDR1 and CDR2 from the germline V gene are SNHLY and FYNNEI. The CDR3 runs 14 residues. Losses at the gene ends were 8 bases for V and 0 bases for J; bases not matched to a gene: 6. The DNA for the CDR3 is TGTGCCAGCGCCCGGGGACAGACTAACTATGGCTACACCTTC. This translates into CASARGQTNYGYTF.

CDR3 DNA: TGTGCCAGCTCACCATCCTTACTAGGCTCTGGAAACACCATATATTTT. Translation gives CASSPSLLGSGNTIYF. The chain carries TRBV18 and TRBJ1-3; D is undetermined. Trimming stripped 2 bases from V and 0 bases from J, with 11 bases between. In germline, CDR1 is KGHSH, CDR2 LQKENI. The CDR3 is made up of 16 amino acids.

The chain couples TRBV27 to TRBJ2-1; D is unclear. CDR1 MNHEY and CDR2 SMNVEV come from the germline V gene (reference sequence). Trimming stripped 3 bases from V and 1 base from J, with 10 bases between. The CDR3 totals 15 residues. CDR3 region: CASSFPPGSYNEQFF. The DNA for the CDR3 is TGTGCCAGCAGTTTCCCACCGGGTTCCTACAATGAGCAGTTCTTC.